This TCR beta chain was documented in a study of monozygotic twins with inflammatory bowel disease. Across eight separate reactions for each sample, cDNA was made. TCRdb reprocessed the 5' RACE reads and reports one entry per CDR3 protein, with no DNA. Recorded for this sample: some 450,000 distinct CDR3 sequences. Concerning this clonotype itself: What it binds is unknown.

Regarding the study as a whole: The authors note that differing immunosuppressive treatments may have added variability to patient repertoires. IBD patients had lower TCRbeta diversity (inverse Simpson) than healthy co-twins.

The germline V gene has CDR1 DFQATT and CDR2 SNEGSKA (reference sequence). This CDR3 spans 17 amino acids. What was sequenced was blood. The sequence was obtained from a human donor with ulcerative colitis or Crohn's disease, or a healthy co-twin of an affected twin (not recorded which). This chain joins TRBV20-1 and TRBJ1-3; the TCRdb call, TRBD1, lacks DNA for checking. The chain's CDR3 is CSARDKGDNYSGNTIYF.